What follows is one TCR beta chain and its context. Its target antigen remains unknown. No much larger clone exists at a distance of one base, and base qualities are not known. Ends trimmed: V by 6 bases, J by 0 bases; bases unmatched to a gene: 6. The CDR3 has 15 amino acids, counting the end cysteine and phenylalanine. The retained sequence is limited to the CDR3, 45 bases, with the frame set at the first base. Per the germline V gene, MNHEY is the CDR1 and SVGAGI is the CDR2. This sample is part of a study of T cell responses to AZD1222 COVID-19 vaccine (TCRdb year 2021). With regard to the full study: AZD1222 recipients given second doses at about 4 weeks or at about 12 weeks were pooled, since spike-specific TCR depth and breadth were not found to differ between the two schedules. Trial participants were enrolled by age into 18-55, 56-69 and 70-plus year subgroups, with roughly 160, 29 and 62 TCR-sequenced participants respectively. A total of 230 to 250 trial participants underwent TCR sequencing, of whom 200 to 220 had received two doses of AZD1222 and some 26 had received two doses of the MenACWY control vaccine.

In light of the paper, this sample's time point label describes: baseline before first vaccination. Samples from vaccinated people were obtained from the UK trials COV001 and COV002, which included a single-blind randomized controlled phase 2/3 trial of AZD1222 (ChAdOx1 nCoV-19) in healthy adults. For TCRbeta chain sequencing, PBMC samples from trial participants were taken at day 0 and at day 28 after the second dose. The CDR3 regions of human TCRbeta chains were analyzed by immunosequencing. Concerning the study's data processing: Repertoire TCRs were checked for matches against a reference library of SARS-CoV-2-specific TCRs that had been generated using the MIRA antigen-specificity platform. Breadth meant the fraction of unique TCRs that were SARS-CoV-2-associated, whereas depth meant the fraction of total T cells that were SARS-CoV-2-associated. Using the MIRA data, each spike-specific TCR was mapped to the spike region that the TCR reacts to and placed in a CD4 or CD8 class. Log10-transformed breadth and depth values were compared by one-way ANOVA with Sidak's multiple comparisons tests. TCRdb obtained this table from immuneACCESS and retained in-frame rearrangements with V and J assigned. These tables miss some clones; where compared with another copy, unresolved V genes account for less than half of the shortfall, and the remainder is unexplained. For V, J and clone size, that table is used; D and trimming come from the DNA. The sample table records 90,000 to 120,000 clones; about 92% of these occur just once. The biggest ten clones account for about 1.2% of the sample.

The paper as a whole reports these results and caveats: Conclusions about previously exposed vaccinees were limited because only a handful of AZD1222 recipients were SARS-CoV-2 seropositive at baseline. Reportedly, almost half of the unique spike-specific TCRs recognized epitopes lying outside the regions that are mutated in the B.1.351 and B.1.1.7 variants. Spike-specific TCR breadth and depth rose significantly after two AZD1222 doses compared with day 0 and with MenACWY recipients. Because no day 14 peak-response samples were available, repertoires were characterized only after the peak T cell response. The 56-69-year group was small, and its depth increase did not reach significance, likely because of low power. Vaccine-associated CD4 TCRs spanned the whole spike protein, with dominant responses in regions 160-218 and 743-854. Most participants were white British and females outnumbered males, and the authors suggested that clonal diversity may have been underestimated.

The source is an adult in good health. Sample: peripheral blood, taken on day 0 of AZD1222 vaccination. The chain is made from TRBV6-5 and TRBJ2-7; 9 central nucleotides agree with TRBD1. The CDR3 corresponds to CASSRTGAISYEQYF. At the DNA level, the sequence is TGTGCCAGCAGCCGGACAGGGGCCATCTCCTACGAGCAGTACTTC.